Below are 13 T cell receptor beta chains sequenced from a single sample in a study of blood T cells in healthy people across ages. Primed by a sample-barcoded 5' primer and a J-beta primer mix, a second PCR proceeded for 7 to 11 cycles. Each CDR3 protein is one row after TCRdb ran MiXCR on the 5' RACE reads. The repertoire holds some 1.8 million distinct CDR3 sequences, with roughly two fifths as singletons. The specimen sequenced was blood. These receptors were obtained from a human donor in good health.

This clonotype appeared a few times. This chain connects TRBV2 to TRBJ2-7; no clear D. The J call may be mistaken, given a closer DNA end match to TRBJ2-5. Germline loops: CDR1 SNHLY, CDR2 FYNNEI. CDR3 length equals 12 residues. The CDR3 DNA reads TGTGCCAGCATACTAACACCGGAGACCCAGTACTTC. Its protein is CASILTPETQYF.

This clonotype was seen once. Since a much larger clone is just one base distant, this may be a read error. The rearrangement joins TRBV11-2 to TRBJ2-5, with D uncertain. The CDR3 is 14 amino acids. Germline loops: CDR1 SGHAT, CDR2 FQNNGV. The CDR3 DNA reads TGTGCCAGCAGCTCCCTCGGCGGTCAAGAGGCCCAGTACTTC. Translating it yields CASSSLGGQEAQYF.

The genes are TRBV4-2 and TRBJ2-3, with D unclear. V was pared by 2 bases and J by 1 base, with 10 bases between. From germline, CDR1 is LGHNA and CDR2 YNFKEQ. The CDR3 is 15 residues long. This chain's CDR3 is CASSQPRGGTDTQYF. DNA of the CDR3: TGTGCCAGCAGCCAACCCCGTGGGGGCACAGATACGCAGTATTTT.

The chain combines TRBV10-3 with TRBJ2-5; D may be TRBD1 (6 bases). This CDR3 has 12 amino acids. Germline loops: CDR1 ENHRY, CDR2 SYGVKD. V lost 10 bases to trimming and J lost 1 base, with 10 bases between them. CDR3 sequence (DNA): TGTGCCACCCAGGGGTTCCAAGAGACCCAGTACTTC. Translated: CATQGFQETQYF.

As regards this clonotype: An end of the junction does not agree with germline; a read error may underlie this. The rearrangement uses TRBV28 and TRBJ1-4; maybe TRBD1 (6 bases). Germline V gene lookup returns CDR1 MDHEN and CDR2 SYDVKM. The CDR3 has 15 amino acids. The CDR3, as DNA: TGTGCCAGCAGTTTAGCGGGGGCAACTAATGAAAAACGGTTTTTT. It specifies CASSLAGATNEKRFF.

V gene TRBV29-1 combines with J gene TRBJ1-3; D is possibly TRBD1 (6 bases). The CDR3 sequence is 13 residues long. Germline lookup yields CDR1 SQVTM and CDR2 ANQGSEA. V lost 4 bases and J lost 3, with 10 bases in between. As DNA, the CDR3 is TGCAGCGTTGCTAAGGGGGATGGAAACACCATATATTTT. Translated, it gives CSVAKGDGNTIYF. Full variable domain (remainder filled in from reference TRBV29-1 and TRBJ1-3): SAVISQKPSRDICQRGTSLTIQCQVDSQVTMMFWYRQQPGQSLTLIATANQGSEATYESGFVIDKFPISRPNLTFSTLTVSNMSPEDSSIYLCSVAKGDGNTIYFGEGSWLTVV.

This clonotype was detected a few times. The chain uses TRBV29-1 and TRBJ2-1; D possibly corresponds to TRBD1 (6 bases). This CDR3 is 14 amino acids long. Trimming removed 0 bases from V and 9 bases from J, with 15 bases in between. Germline CDR1 and CDR2: SQVTM and ANQGSEA. The CDR3 sequence: CSVEDRGREREQFF. The CDR3 DNA sequence: TGCAGCGTTGAAGACAGGGGACGGGAACGTGAGCAGTTCTTC.

This clonotype was counted between two and nine times. The chain joins TRBV6-5 to TRBJ2-2; possibly TRBD2 for D (5 bases). Between the trimmed V and J ends, which lost 0 bases and 4 bases, there was a span of 9 bases. From germline, CDR1 is MNHEY and CDR2 SVGAGI. CDR3 size: 15 residues. The CDR3 sequence is CASSYSRAGTGELFF. CDR3 in DNA: TGTGCCAGCAGTTACTCGAGGGCGGGCACCGGGGAGCTGTTTTTT.

V usage is TRBV5-4 and J usage is TRBJ2-3; 10 bases match TRBD2. In germline, CDR1 is SGHNT, CDR2 YYREEE (reference sequence). V shed 4 bases, J shed 4 bases, and the junction held 9 bases outside the gene matches. CDR3 length equals 16 residues. CDR3 amino acids: CASSTAKRGGADTQYF. CDR3 DNA: TGTGCCAGCAGCACCGCTAAGCGGGGGGGGGCAGATACGCAGTATTTT.

The CDR3 DNA is TGTGCCAGCAGCTTAGGGGGGACCTCGAACACCGGGGAGCTGTTTTTT. Translation gives CASSLGGTSNTGELFF. The V call is TRBV7-2, the J call TRBJ2-2; D possibly matches TRBD1 or TRBD2 (5 bases each). The CDR3 contains 16 residues. Germline-derived CDR1 and CDR2 are SGHTA and FQGNSA. With 1 base removed from V and 0 bases from J, the gap between germline ends came to 9 bases. The full variable domain, rest sourced from reference TRBV7-2 and TRBJ2-2, is GAGVSQSPSNKVTEKGKDVELRCDPISGHTALYWYRQSLGQGLEFLIYFQGNSAPDKSGLPSDRFSAERTGGSVSTLTIQRTQQEDSAVYLCASSLGGTSNTGELFFGEGSRLTVL.

V gene TRBV4-3 combines with J gene TRBJ1-2; D not certain. Trimming stripped 0 bases from V and 7 bases from J, with 15 bases between. Per the germline V gene, CDR1 is LGHNA and CDR2 is YSLEER. This CDR3 is 15 amino acids long. The CDR3 bases are TGCGCCAGCAGCCAAGATCAAGGGTTGCTTTCTGGCTACACCTTC. Translation: CASSQDQGLLSGYTF.

The rearrangement uses TRBV20-1 and TRBJ1-5; TRBD1 matches at 7 bases. V was clipped by 1 base and J by 4 bases; unmatched bases: 4. Germline lookup yields CDR1 DFQATT and CDR2 SNEGSKA (reference sequence). The CDR3 extends over 14 amino acids. The CDR3, as DNA: TGCAGTGCTAGAGCCCCAGGGGGAAATCAGCCCCAGCATTTT. The encoded protein is CSARAPGGNQPQHF.

CDR3 bases: TGTGCTACCAGCAGGTATTCGAAATTGGATGAGCAGTTCTTC. Its protein is CATSRYSKLDEQFF. The chain links TRBV2 to TRBJ2-1; no firm D call. The CDR3 is 14 residues long. Germline loops: CDR1 SNHLY, CDR2 FYNNEI.